These T cell receptor beta chains were read from a single sample in a study of shared clonotypes between healthy human individuals. TCRdb keeps only in-frame clones here, not all; method: immunoSEQ multiplex PCR. The sample has hundreds of thousands of clones, around 76% seen once. Sequenced sample: PBMCs. The receptors here all came from a woman in her 40s in good health. Some clones in this sample may be carry-over from other donors' samples. Each CDR3 is given with its conserved first and last residue. A D gene is named only where the DNA matches it firmly. Size tells how often a clone was seen (once, few, many) or the class of an expanded clone, and some rows leave it out.

size	J	D	length	V	CDR3	DNA
-	TRBJ2-5	TRBD2	12	TRBV28	CASSLDMREQYF	TGTGCCAGCAGTTTAGACATGCGGGAGCAGTACTTC
-	TRBJ1-4	-	15	TRBV2	CASSLHRETNEKLFF	TGTGCCAGCAGCCTACACAGGGAAACTAATGAAAAACTGTTTTTT
-	TRBJ1-2	TRBD1	13	TRBV2	CASEQGANYGYTF	TGTGCCAGCGAACAGGGGGCGAACTATGGCTACACCTTC
-	TRBJ1-4	-	14	TRBV2	CASSVAGPDEKLFF	TGTGCCAGCAGTGTAGCGGGGCCCGATGAAAAACTGTTTTTT
-	TRBJ2-1	-	14	TRBV2	CASSKRSSYNEQFF	TGTGCCAGCAGTAAGAGGAGCTCCTACAATGAGCAGTTCTTC
-	TRBJ1-1	TRBD1	13	TRBV7-9	CASSFSTGDKAFF	TGTGCCAGCAGCTTCTCAACAGGGGACAAAGCTTTCTTT
-	TRBJ1-1	TRBD1	13	TRBV7-8	CASSYRGGRRAFF	TGTGCCAGCAGCTACAGGGGGGGTCGTCGAGCTTTCTTT
-	TRBJ2-5	-	15	TRBV5-1	CASSFSGLPQETQYF	TGCGCCAGCAGCTTCTCGGGCCTTCCCCAAGAGACCCAGTACTTC
-	TRBJ2-3	-	15	TRBV7-9	CASSLGGASTDTQYF	TGTGCCAGCAGCTTAGGCGGTGCTAGCACAGATACGCAGTATTTT
few	TRBJ1-1	-	11	TRBV12-2	CASRLRTEAFF	TGTGCAAGTCGCTTAAGGACAGAAGCTTTCTTT
-	TRBJ2-4	-	16	TRBV2	CASSKLSEGAKNIQYF	TGTGCCAGCAGTAAACTCTCCGAGGGGGCCAAAAACATTCAGTACTTC
-	TRBJ2-7	-	16	TRBV21-1	CASSKAEVAGVHEQYF	TGTGCCAGCAGCAAAGCCGAAGTAGCGGGGGTCCACGAGCAGTACTTC
-	TRBJ2-4	TRBD1	14	TRBV13	CASSARTGLDIQYF	TGTGCCAGCAGCGCCCGGACAGGCTTGGACATTCAGTACTTC
-	TRBJ2-7	-	13	TRBV9	CASSVGSSYEQYF	TGTGCCAGCAGCGTAGGGAGCTCCTACGAGCAGTACTTC
-	TRBJ1-2	-	13	TRBV28	CASSLGWGGGYTF	TGTGCCAGCAGCTTAGGATGGGGTGGTGGCTACACCTTC
few	TRBJ1-2	TRBD1	15	TRBV2	CASSKGNRGPYGYTF	TGTGCCAGCAGCAAAGGGAACAGGGGCCCCTATGGCTACACCTTC
-	TRBJ2-7	-	12	TRBV13	CASSLWGLEKYF	TGTGCCAGCAGCTTATGGGGTTTAGAGAAGTACTTC
-	TRBJ1-1	-	16	TRBV7-8	CASSPNRAVPSTEAFF	TGTGCCAGCAGCCCCAACAGGGCGGTCCCGTCCACTGAAGCTTTCTTT
-	TRBJ2-7	-	15	TRBV28	CASSLYPQERDEQYF	TGTGCCAGCAGTTTATACCCACAGGAGAGGGACGAGCAGTACTTC
-	TRBJ1-2	-	13	TRBV6-1	CASSEMGGPGYTF	TGTGCCAGCAGTGAAATGGGAGGTCCTGGCTACACCTTC
-	TRBJ2-7	-	14	TRBV7-2	CASSSLLSSYEQYF	TGTGCCAGCAGCTCTCTCCTTAGCTCCTACGAGCAGTACTTC
-	TRBJ1-2	TRBD1	13	TRBV28	CASNTQGDGGYTF	TGTGCCAGCAACACACAGGGGGACGGTGGCTACACCTTC
-	TRBJ2-3	-	13	TRBV7-8	CAAGTIEGDTQYF	TGTGCCGCGGGGACCATCGAAGGAGATACGCAGTATTTT
-	TRBJ1-1	TRBD1	14	TRBV30	CAWSTGGRYTEAFF	TGTGCCTGGAGTACAGGGGGCCGATACACTGAAGCTTTCTTT